Following are 6 T cell receptor beta chains from one sample sequenced in a study of T cell repertoires in aging, cancer and after chemotherapy. The template was genomic DNA from peripheral blood, not RNA. TRB rearrangements spanning V, D and J were amplified using mixed TRB-A/B primers. TCRdb redid the calling of the multiplex PCR reads with MiXCR, one entry per CDR3 protein. This table has under 2,000 distinct CDR3 sequences, less than 25% appearing once. The material sequenced was blood. The receptors derive from a human donor with a blood cancer.

By frequency in the sample, this clonotype is large. The chain combines TRBV5-6 with TRBJ1-1; D unresolved. The V gene's germline CDR1 is SGHDT and CDR2 YYEEEE. The V gene lost 4 bases and the J gene lost 3 bases, with 13 bases spanning the gap. The CDR3 totals 14 residues. The CDR3 here is CASSRPDGYTEAFF. The CDR3 DNA follows: TGTGCCAGCAGCCGACCTGACGGGTACACTGAAGCTTTCTTT.

As for this clonotype: Just one base apart from a much larger clone, this may be a read error. This chain joins TRBV6-2 or TRBV6-3 and TRBJ2-3, with no clear D. V was cut by 2 bases and J by 3 bases, with 12 bases left in between. Germline loops: CDR1 MNHEY, CDR2 SVGEGT. The CDR3 is 15 amino acids. CDR3 amino acids: CASSYQPLGTDTQYF. In DNA, the CDR3 is TGTGCCAGCAGTTACCAGCCCCTGGGGACAGATACGCAGTATTTT.

In its sample, this clonotype is medium-sized. CDR3 DNA sequence: TGTGCCAGCTCACCACGAACTGATTCACCCCTCCACTTT. It encodes CASSPRTDSPLHF. The chain couples TRBV18 to TRBJ1-6, with no clear D. The CDR3 totals 13 residues. Trimming took off 1 base at V and 8 bases at J, with 6 bases between the two ends. CDR1 is KGHSH and CDR2 is LQKENI in the germline V gene.

By share, this clonotype ranks as medium-sized. The rearrangement links TRBV19 to TRBJ1-1, with 8 nucleotides matching TRBD1. Germline V gives CDR1 LNHDA, CDR2 SQIVND (reference sequence). With 4 bases clipped from V and 0 bases from J, the junction kept 4 bases outside the gene matches. This CDR3 has 15 residues. In DNA, the CDR3 is TGTGCCAGTAGTAACGACAGGGGTGTGAACACTGAAGCTTTCTTT. Amino acid sequence: CASSNDRGVNTEAFF.

This clonotype is termed medium-sized (0.01 to 0.1%). This chain connects TRBV6-1 to TRBJ2-7; 7 positions match TRBD1. This CDR3 has 13 amino acids. Trimming cost V 1 base and J 6 bases; bases outside gene matches: 3. Germline values: CDR1 MNHNS, CDR2 SASEGT. As DNA, the CDR3 is TGTGCCAGCAGTGAAGTTAAGGGGGCCGAGCAGTACTTC. Amino acids: CASSEVKGAEQYF.

This clonotype is large (0.1 to 1%) within its sample. The genes are TRBV29-1 and TRBJ2-1, with D unresolved. The germline gives CDR1 SQVTM, CDR2 ANQGSEA. The length of the CDR3 is 11 residues. V was trimmed by 0 bases and J by 4 bases, leaving 1 base between them. CDR3 protein: CSVEEYNEQFF. The CDR3 DNA sequence: TGCAGCGTTGAAGAATACAATGAGCAGTTCTTC.